The 8 T cell receptor beta chains presented below share a single source sample, sequenced in a study of technical replicates of blood from a few donors. Clones were read by immunoSEQ multiplex PCR, and TCRdb kept only the in-frame ones, dropping some. Among approximately 78,000 clones listed, roughly 92% were seen once. The material sequenced was T cells isolated from PBMCs. The receptors shown here come from a human donor in good health.

J is TRBJ2-2 and V is TRBV19; 7 bases match TRBD2. From germline, CDR1 is LNHDA and CDR2 SQIVND (reference sequence). The CDR3 is 16 amino acids. Trimming removed 0 bases from V and 1 base from J; junction bases left unmatched: 2. The CDR3 loop is CASSIEGGGNTGELFF. The CDR3 region has the DNA TGTGCCAGTAGTATAGAAGGCGGGGGGAACACCGGGGAGCTGTTTTTT.

This clone came up a few times. CDR3 in amino acids: CASRATGAVAFF. In DNA form, the CDR3 reads TGTGCCAGCAGAGCGACAGGAGCGGTAGCTTTCTTT. The genes are TRBV6-6 and TRBJ1-1; a possible D gene is TRBD1 (6 bases). Trimming removed 6 bases from V and 10 bases from J, with 15 bases in between. Germline V gene sequence: CDR1 MNHNY, CDR2 SVGAGI (reference sequence). The CDR3 runs to 12 residues.

The CDR3 reads CASSIDREGNQPQHF. CDR3 DNA: TGTGCCAGTAGTATTGACAGGGAAGGCAATCAGCCCCAGCATTTT. This chain connects TRBV19 to TRBJ1-5, with 7 bases identical to TRBD1. The length of the CDR3 is 15 residues. V lost 3 bases, J lost 2 bases, and 4 bases stayed unmatched. Germline V gene data show CDR1 as LNHDA and CDR2 as SQIVND (reference sequence).

This rearrangement joins TRBV10-3 to TRBJ1-4; D gene unclear. V lost 2 bases, J lost 8 bases, and 9 bases lay in between. The length of the CDR3 is 13 residues. Germline values: CDR1 ENHRY, CDR2 SYGVKD. This CDR3 reads CAISEREHEKLFF. The DNA for the CDR3 is TGTGCCATCAGTGAGAGGGAGCACGAAAAACTGTTTTTT.

This chain links TRBV6-1 with TRBJ2-1, with 10 positions matching TRBD2. From germline, CDR1 is MNHNS and CDR2 SASEGT. V shed 11 bases, J shed 3 bases, and the junction held 4 bases outside the gene matches. The CDR3 covers 13 residues. The CDR3 here is CAESSGSYNEQFF. CDR3 DNA: TGTGCCGAATCTAGCGGGAGCTACAATGAGCAGTTCTTC.

This sequence joins TRBV2 and TRBJ1-5; D gene uncertain. Germline V gene sequence: CDR1 SNHLY, CDR2 FYNNEI. This CDR3 comprises 16 residues. Trimming took off 2 bases at V and 3 bases at J, with 14 bases between the two ends. CDR3 sequence: CASSERSPAVNQPQHF. CDR3 sequence (DNA): TGTGCCAGCAGTGAACGGAGTCCCGCGGTCAATCAGCCCCAGCATTTT.

The V call is TRBV1, the J call TRBJ2-1; the table calls TRBD2, which could not be checked here. TRBV1 is described as a pseudogene. The CDR3 is 17 residues long. The CDR3 region is CTSSQDLLAGGRNEQFF. The CDR3 coding sequence is TGCACCAGCAGCCAAGATCTACTAGCGGGAGGTAGGAATGAGCAGTTCTTC.

The rearrangement links TRBV5-6 to TRBJ2-3, with 7 bases lining up with TRBD2. V shed 4 bases, J shed 8 bases, and the junction held 13 bases outside the gene matches. CDR1 and CDR2 from the germline V gene are SGHDT and YYEEEE. There are 15 residues in the CDR3. The CDR3, as DNA: TGTGCCAGCAGCCCACCACTTGGCGGGAGTCTTACGCAGTATTTT. It translates to CASSPPLGGSLTQYF. Complete variable domain (other parts from reference TRBV5-6 and TRBJ2-3): DAGVTQSPTHLIKTRGQQVTLRCSPKSGHDTVSWYQQALGQGPQFIFQYYEEEERQRGNFPDRFSGHQFPNYSSELNVNALLLGDSALYLCASSPPLGGSLTQYFGPGTRLTVL.